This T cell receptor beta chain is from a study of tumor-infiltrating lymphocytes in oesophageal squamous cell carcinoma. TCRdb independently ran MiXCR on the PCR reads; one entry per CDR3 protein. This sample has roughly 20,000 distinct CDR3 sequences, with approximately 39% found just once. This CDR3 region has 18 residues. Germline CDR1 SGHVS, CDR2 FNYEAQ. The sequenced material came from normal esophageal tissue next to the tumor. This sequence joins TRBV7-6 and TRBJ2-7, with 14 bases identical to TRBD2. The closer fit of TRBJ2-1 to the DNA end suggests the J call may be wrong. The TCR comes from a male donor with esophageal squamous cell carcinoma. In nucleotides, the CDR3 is TGTGCCAGCAGCAACGCTTGGGGGACTAGCGGGAGTCACAATGAGCAGTTCTTC. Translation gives CASSNAWGTSGSHNEQFF.